This TCR beta chain was identified during a study of cytomegalovirus exposure and HLA in healthy donors. Study summary: Earlier findings included roughly 120 million unique TCR beta sequences obtained from 150 million to 200 million T cells.

In germline, CDR1 is MGHRA, CDR2 YSYEKL. This CDR3 region has 18 residues. After removal of 2 bases from V and 0 bases from J, the junction contained 11 bases not matched to a gene. Worth noting for this clone: Its antigen is as yet unknown.

Use of 60 Vbeta and 13 Jbeta primers characterized the PCR. This table comes from immunoSEQ multiplex PCR, and its TCRdb copy is limited to in-frame clones, with some not included. The sample table sets out over 100,000 clones. Study-wide results and limits: In an earlier analysis, in approximately 630 donors, most V segments appeared productive either ~87% or ~30% of the time. Later analysis reportedly placed an Asian-associated ancestry cluster below the roughly 670-donor mean in N-insertions.

This rearrangement joins TRBV4-1 to TRBJ2-3, with 7 bases that match TRBD2. The clonotype originates from a man aged 35-49 years in good health and CMV-seropositive. Source material: PBMCs. The CDR3 DNA is TGCGCCAGCAGCCAACATGAGCGGGGCGGGGCTAGCACAGATACGCAGTATTTT. Translated: CASSQHERGGASTDTQYF.